This is a list of T cell receptor beta chains from one sample in a study of cytotoxic CD8 clonotypes in ibrutinib-treated CLL. Clones were read by immunoSEQ multiplex PCR, and TCRdb kept only the in-frame ones, dropping some. The sample shows approximately 42,000 clones, roughly two thirds of them seen only once. The source material was PBMCs, sampled after 12 months of ibrutinib treatment. All receptors derive from a human donor with chronic lymphocytic leukemia. The CDR3 runs from the conserved cysteine through the conserved F or W. Each record gives: clone size, D gene, V gene, J gene, CDR3 DNA, CDR3 protein. A D gene is named only where the DNA matches it firmly. The size entry is marked missing in some rows and otherwise reads once, few, many or a size class.

-	TRBD2	TRBV2	TRBJ2-3	TGTGCCAGCGAGACGGGACTAGCGGGAGGCTATAGCACAGATACGCAGTATTTT	CASETGLAGGYSTDTQYF
few	TRBD2	TRBV5-4	TRBJ2-1	TGTGCCAGCAGCGTAGCGGGAGGAAGCTCCTACAATGAGCAGTTCTTC	CASSVAGGSSYNEQFF
-	-	TRBV6-1	TRBJ2-1	TGTGCCAGCAGTGGCGGAGGGACCGGTGAGCAGTTCTTC	CASSGGGTGEQFF
-	-	TRBV30	TRBJ2-1	TGTGCCTGGAGGAATCCCATAGGACAGGCGGGGGATGAGCAGTTCTTC	CAWRNPIGQAGDEQFF
once	-	TRBV5-1	TRBJ1-1	TGCGCCAGCAGCTTGGTGGGGCGCTTGAACACTGAAGCTTTCTTT	CASSLVGRLNTEAFF
-	TRBD1	TRBV11-2	TRBJ2-7	TGTGCCAGCAGCTTAGGGGACAGGGGGTACGAGCAGTACTTC	CASSLGDRGYEQYF
-	TRBD1	TRBV7-2	TRBJ2-7	TGTGCCAGCAGCTTAGCGGGACAGGGGCGGGGGCAGTACTTC	CASSLAGQGRGQYF
few	-	TRBV20-1	TRBJ2-7	TGCAGTGCTAGAAGGGAATACGAGCAGTACTTC	CSARREYEQYF
few	-	TRBV6-1	TRBJ1-2	TGTGCCAGCAGGGTGGGAAATGGCTACACCTTC	CASRVGNGYTF
-	-	TRBV11-2	TRBJ1-1	TGTGCCAGCAGCGTCGGGGTGGGGAGTTCGAACACTGAAGCTTTCTTT	CASSVGVGSSNTEAFF
few	-	TRBV4-3	TRBJ1-1	TGCGCCAGCAGCCAAGATCTGGCCCTGAACACTGAAGCTTTCTTT	CASSQDLALNTEAFF
few	-	TRBV30	TRBJ1-2	TGTGCCTGGAGCAGCACAGGGACCTATGGCTACACCTTC	CAWSSTGTYGYTF
-	-	TRBV29-1	TRBJ2-1	TGCAGCGTTGTCAGGGCGCGTGATGAGCAGTTCTTC	CSVVRARDEQFF
-	TRBD1	TRBV5-1	TRBJ1-2	TGCGCCAGCAGCTCCGGACAGGGGACATTTAACTATGGCTACACCTTC	CASSSGQGTFNYGYTF
-	-	TRBV28	TRBJ2-6	TGTGCCAGCAGCCCAGCCGGCAGGGGATTTTCTGGGGCCAACGTCCTGACTTTC	CASSPAGRGFSGANVLTF
-	TRBD2	TRBV9	TRBJ2-3	TGTGCCAGCAGCCCCACAGGACTAGTGGGTACAGATACGCAGTATTTT	CASSPTGLVGTDTQYF
-	TRBD2	TRBV28	TRBJ2-1	TGTGCCAGCAGTTTACTAGCGGGAGTACTGTGGAATGAGCAGTTCTTC	CASSLLAGVLWNEQFF
-	-	TRBV7-2	TRBJ2-7	TGTGCCAGCAGCACTACGACAGGTTCCTACGAGCAGTACTTC	CASSTTTGSYEQYF
once	TRBD2	TRBV7-3	TRBJ2-5	TGTGCCAGCAGGCCACGACTAGCGGGAGAGACCCAGTACTTC	CASRPRLAGETQYF
-	-	TRBV27	TRBJ2-1	TGTGCCAGCAGTTTAAGGGCCGGTATCTCCTACAATGAGCAGTTCTTC	CASSLRAGISYNEQFF
-	-	TRBV7-9	TRBJ1-3	TGTGCCAGCAGCTCGACTGGAAACACCATATATTTT	CASSSTGNTIYF
-	TRBD1	TRBV19	TRBJ1-2	TGTGCCAGTAGTATGAGTAGGGGGCAAGACTATGGCTACACCTTC	CASSMSRGQDYGYTF
-	TRBD1	TRBV2	TRBJ1-5	TGTGCCAGCAGAACGACAGGGAACCAGCCCCAGCATTTT	CASRTTGNQPQHF
-	-	TRBV5-6	TRBJ2-4	TGTGCCAGCAGCCAGGGAGAGCTGGACAAAAACATTCAGTACTTC	CASSQGELDKNIQYF
-	-	TRBV6-5	TRBJ2-6	TGTGCCAGCAGACAGGGATCCGGGGCCAACGTCCTGACTTTC	CASRQGSGANVLTF
-	TRBD2	TRBV4-2	TRBJ2-1	TGTGCCAGCAGCCAAGTAACTAGCGGGAGATCGCATGAGCAGTTCTTC	CASSQVTSGRSHEQFF
once	TRBD1	TRBV19	TRBJ1-2	TGTGCCAGTAGTGCGAGGGACAGCAACTATGGCTACACCTTC	CASSARDSNYGYTF
-	-	TRBV28	TRBJ2-6	TGTGCCAGCAGCCCTCCCTGGGCCCCGTGGGGGGCCAACGTCCTGACTTTC	CASSPPWAPWGANVLTF
-	TRBD1	TRBV5-1	TRBJ2-1	TGCGCCAGCAGCTTAGGGACAGGACTGTACAATGAGCAGTTCTTC	CASSLGTGLYNEQFF
-	-	TRBV5-6	TRBJ2-1	TGTGCCAGCAGCATAGGACCCTCCGAGCAGTTCTTC	CASSIGPSEQFF
-	-	TRBV14	TRBJ2-3	TGTGCCAGCAGCCTAATGTCGGGGGGCACAGATACGCAGTATTTT	CASSLMSGGTDTQYF
-	TRBD1	TRBV6-1	TRBJ2-7	TGTGCCAGCAGTGAAGGACAGGGGGCACCTTCCTACGAGCAGTACTTC	CASSEGQGAPSYEQYF
-	-	TRBV7-2	TRBJ1-3	TGTGCCAGCAGCTTAGCGCTAGGGGGCTCTGGAAACACCATATATTTT	CASSLALGGSGNTIYF
-	-	TRBV7-2	TRBJ2-1	TGTGCCAGCAGCTTGTCAACGGTGGGCAATGAGCAGTTCTTC	CASSLSTVGNEQFF
-	TRBD2	TRBV28	TRBJ2-7	TGTGCCAGCAGTTTAGTAGGAACCGGGACTAGCAGCTACGAGCAGTACTTC	CASSLVGTGTSSYEQYF
once	-	TRBV28	TRBJ2-7	TGTGCCAGCAGTTTACGGACAGACCAATACGAGCAGTACTTC	CASSLRTDQYEQYF
-	TRBD1	TRBV5-1	TRBJ1-4	TGCGCCAGCAGTTCCAGGGGGAATGAAAAACTGTTTTTT	CASSSRGNEKLFF
-	TRBD2	TRBV6-5	TRBJ2-2	TGTGCCAGTACCCTAGCGGGAGGGCCCCCCGGGGAGCTGTTTTTT	CASTLAGGPPGELFF
-	-	TRBV7-9	TRBJ2-7	TGTGCCAGCAGCTTAGACGGTGACGAGCAGTACTTC	CASSLDGDEQYF
-	-	TRBV7-9	TRBJ1-4	TGTGCCAGCAGCCAGACAGTTTCCCCTGCAACTAATGAAAAACTGTTTTTT	CASSQTVSPATNEKLFF
-	-	TRBV14	TRBJ2-7	TGTGCCAGCAGCCAAGATCTTCGGGTACCCGAGCAGTACTTC	CASSQDLRVPEQYF
-	-	TRBV6-5	TRBJ2-3	TGTGCCAGCAGTTACTCTTCGGGAGTGAGCACAGATACGCAGTATTTT	CASSYSSGVSTDTQYF
-	-	TRBV6-1	TRBJ1-4	TGTGCCAGCAGTGAAGCAGGCGTAACAACTAATGAAAAACTGTTTTTT	CASSEAGVTTNEKLFF
-	-	TRBV2	TRBJ1-2	TGTGCCAGCAGTGAAGGATATGAGTTCGGGTCACGGAAGAACTATGGCTACACCTTC	CASSEGYEFGSRKNYGYTF
-	-	TRBV9	TRBJ2-1	TGTGCCAGCAGCTCGGGACCCCCATCGGCCAATGAGCAGTTCTTC	CASSSGPPSANEQFF
few	TRBD2	TRBV30	TRBJ2-3	TGTGCCTGGAGGGGACTAGCGGGCACAGATACGCAGTATTTT	CAWRGLAGTDTQYF
-	TRBD2	TRBV30	TRBJ2-3	TGTGCCTGGAGTGTAGGGACTAGCGGGAGCCAAGATACGCAGTATTTT	CAWSVGTSGSQDTQYF
-	-	TRBV5-4	TRBJ2-1	TGTGCCAGCAGCTTGTGGGGGGATGAGCAGTTCTTC	CASSLWGDEQFF
-	TRBD1	TRBV29-1	TRBJ2-2	TGCAGCGTTCCCGGACAGGCCACCGGGGAGCTGTTTTTT	CSVPGQATGELFF
-	-	TRBV11-2	TRBJ2-7	TGTGCCAGCAGCCCAAGACCCAGGGGTGCCTACGAGCAGTACTTC	CASSPRPRGAYEQYF